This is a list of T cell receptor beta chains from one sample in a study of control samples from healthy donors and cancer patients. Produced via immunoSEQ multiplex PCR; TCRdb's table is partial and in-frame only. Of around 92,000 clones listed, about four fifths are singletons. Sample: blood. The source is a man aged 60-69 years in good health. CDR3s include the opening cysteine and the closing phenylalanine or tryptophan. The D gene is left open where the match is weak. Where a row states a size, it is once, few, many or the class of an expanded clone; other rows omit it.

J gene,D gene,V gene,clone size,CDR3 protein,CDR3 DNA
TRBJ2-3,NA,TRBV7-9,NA,CASSVSGGRSVTDTQYF,TGTGCCAGCAGCGTAAGTGGAGGAAGGTCCGTCACAGATACGCAGTATTTT
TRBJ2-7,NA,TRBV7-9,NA,CASSKGTYGRGEQYF,TGTGCCAGCAGCAAGGGGACCTACGGACGGGGCGAGCAGTACTTC
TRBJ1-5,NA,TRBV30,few,CAWSALGNQPQHF,TGTGCCTGGAGTGCGTTGGGCAATCAGCCCCAGCATTTT
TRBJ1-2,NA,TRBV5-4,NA,CASSLRAGGSNYGYTF,TGTGCCAGCAGCTTGAGGGCAGGAGGATCCAACTATGGCTACACCTTC
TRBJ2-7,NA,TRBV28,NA,CASSPPALLFYEQYF,TGTGCCAGCAGTCCCCCCGCTCTCCTATTTTACGAGCAGTACTTC
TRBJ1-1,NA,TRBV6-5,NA,CASRYTTGLTEAFF,TGTGCCAGCAGGTATACTACAGGGTTAACTGAAGCTTTCTTT
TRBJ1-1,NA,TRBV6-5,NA,CASSFGNTEAFF,TGTGCCAGCTCCTTCGGTAACACTGAAGCTTTCTTT
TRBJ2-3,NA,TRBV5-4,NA,CASSLILDLLTDTQYF,TGTGCCAGCAGCTTGATTCTGGATCTGCTCACAGATACGCAGTATTTT
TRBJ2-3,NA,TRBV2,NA,CASSGWTLTDTQYF,TGTGCCAGCAGTGGATGGACCCTCACAGATACGCAGTATTTT
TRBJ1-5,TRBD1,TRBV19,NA,CASSMRDRGRGNQPQHF,TGTGCCAGTAGTATGAGGGACAGGGGGCGCGGCAATCAGCCCCAGCATTTT
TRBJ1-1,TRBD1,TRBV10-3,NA,CAISDADRSGPEAFF,TGTGCCATCAGTGACGCGGACAGGTCGGGGCCTGAAGCTTTCTTT